Sequencing of this T cell receptor beta chain was carried out in a study of synovial regulatory T cells in juvenile arthritis (dated by TCRdb to between 2014 and 2017). Regarding the research as a whole: Among sequenced patients, a few were therapy-naive, one received methotrexate plus infliximab, several received methotrexate, and one had no treatment information. Effector T cell subsets from the study cohort were also sequenced for comparisons, but the Treg dataset by itself includes only blood Treg cells and synovial fluid Treg cells. Treg and Teff subsets from about a dozen JIA patients with active disease were included in the TCR repertoire comparisons. The study compared the TCRbeta CDR3 repertoires of blood iaTreg cells, other blood Treg cells and synovial fluid Treg cells taken from matched patient samples.

The CDR1 and CDR2 encoded by the germline V gene (reference sequence) are GTSNPN and SVGIG. The CDR3 numbers 13 residues from cysteine through phenylalanine. No DNA is recorded. Libraries were constructed by the immunoSEQ multiplex PCR assay. TCRbeta CDR3 sequencing was carried out by Adaptive Biotechnologies. The original pipeline was this. Repertoire similarity used the Chao-modified Jaccard index and median clonotype overlap from 200 random subsamples at equal sample size. Similarity analyses used either productive nucleotide sequences or in silico-translated amino acid sequences. To compare repertoires, the researchers applied hierarchical clustering with single linkage as well as t-SNE, based on Chao-modified Jaccard distances. Repertoire diversity was measured with the Renyi index after sample size normalisation across a range of alpha values. TCRdb mirrors the immuneACCESS table, restricted to in-frame sequences. Some clones are absent from its copies; in checked studies, under half trace to an unresolved V gene, and the reason for the others is unknown. The V and J calls and clone size are taken from that table; D and trimming were inferred from the DNA. Per the sample table, the count is about 1,300 clones. The ten largest make up about 5% of the sample.

No count is recorded, yet this clone rates as medium-sized (0.01 to 0.1%) from its frequency. This clone's antigen is unknown. iaTreg cells were defined as HLA-DR+ Treg cells, were more frequent in NO ID patients than in ID patients at Tend, and were hypothesised to expand during inflammation. TCR repertoires were obtained from some eleven juvenile idiopathic arthritis patients with active disease who had not reached inactive disease, of whom 3 were polyarticular and 8 were oligoarticular. A median age of approximately 12 years (range roughly 2.2-22.9) and a median disease duration of approximately seven years (range 0.2-19.1) were recorded for the TCR-sequenced patients. The samples used for TCR repertoire analysis were collected at two centres in Italy. Peripheral blood mononuclear cells were separated on a Histopaque-1077 density gradient and then cryopreserved in about 90% FCS with roughly 10% DMSO.

Overall study outcomes, separate from this receptor: Blood iaTreg cells showed lower TCR diversity than other blood Treg cells, consistent with antigen-driven expansion. Synovial Treg cells shared more CDR3 sequences with iaTreg cells than with other blood Treg cells, and Chao-Jaccard similarity confirmed that synovial Treg cells were more closely related to iaTreg cells. iaTreg TCR repertoires were largely private across patients and partially overlapped with synovial Teff and blood CPL repertoires.

The sample comprised Treg cells from blood. Per the publication, the cell subset or site label means: HLA-DR+ inflammation-associated blood Treg cells. The receptor's source is a donor younger than 35 with juvenile idiopathic arthritis. This chain is built from TRBV30 and TRBJ1-2. CDR3 sequence: CAWSVAINYGYTF.